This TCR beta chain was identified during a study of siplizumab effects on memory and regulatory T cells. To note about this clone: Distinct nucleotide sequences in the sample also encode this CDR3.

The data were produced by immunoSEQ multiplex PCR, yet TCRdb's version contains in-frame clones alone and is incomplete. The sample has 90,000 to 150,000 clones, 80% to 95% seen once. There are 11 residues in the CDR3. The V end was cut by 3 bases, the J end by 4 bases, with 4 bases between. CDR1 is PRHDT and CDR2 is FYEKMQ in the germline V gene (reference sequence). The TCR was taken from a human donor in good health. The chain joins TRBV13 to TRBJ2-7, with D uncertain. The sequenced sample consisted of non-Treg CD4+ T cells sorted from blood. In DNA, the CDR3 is TGTGCCAGCAGCTTCTATTACGAGCAGTACTTC. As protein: CASSFYYEQYF.